A single sample gave rise to the 17 T cell receptor beta chains below, sequenced in a study of blood T cell repertoires in COVID-19. Only in-frame clones appear in the TCRdb table, and some are missing; sequencing was by immunoSEQ multiplex PCR. Of approximately 250,000 clones listed, about 90% were seen once; the top ten hold roughly 0.8%. Material for sequencing was peripheral blood. The source is a man younger than 45 with COVID-19, enrolled during active disease.

The chain uses TRBV18 and TRBJ1-5, with D unclear. Trimming stripped 6 bases from V and 0 bases from J, with 18 bases between. CDR1 is KGHSH and CDR2 is LQKENI in the germline V gene. This CDR3 is built from 17 residues. The CDR3 bases are TGTGCCAGCTCTTTACAGCCGCCGCGGGTTAGCAATCAGCCCCAGCATTTT. It encodes CASSLQPPRVSNQPQHF.

The V call is TRBV7-6, the J call TRBJ1-2; D is possibly TRBD1 (5 bases). Looked up from germline, CDR1 is SGHVS and CDR2 is FNYEAQ. V shed 1 base and J shed 0 bases, with 12 bases lying between them. The CDR3 extends over 16 amino acids. CDR3 in amino acids: CASSLGDRGSNYGYTF. As DNA, the CDR3 is TGTGCCAGCAGCTTAGGTGACCGGGGGTCTAACTATGGCTACACCTTC. Full variable domain (rest looked up from reference TRBV7-6 and TRBJ1-2): GAGVSQSPRYKVTKRGQDVALRCDPISGHVSLYWYRQALGQGPEFLTYFNYEAQQDKSGLPNDRFSAERPEGSISTLTIQRTEQRDSAMYRCASSLGDRGSNYGYTFGSGTRLTVV.

The V and J genes are TRBV12-3 or TRBV12-4 and TRBJ1-1, with D possibly being TRBD1 (5 bases). This CDR3 has 13 residues. The V end was cut by 6 bases, the J end by 5 bases, with 13 bases between. The CDR3 coding sequence is TGTGCCAGCAGCAGACAGTCCTGGACTGAAGCTTTCTTT. This encodes CASSRQSWTEAFF.

The V and J genes are TRBV3-1 (or the pseudogene TRBV3-2) and TRBJ2-5; 8 nucleotides agree with TRBD1. The CDR3 contains 16 residues. With V trimmed by 4 bases and J by 2 bases, 9 bases remained unmatched. Germline V gives CDR1 LGHDT, CDR2 YNNKEL (reference sequence). The CDR3 reads CASSRMEGQVQETQYF. The DNA for the CDR3 is TGTGCCAGCAGCCGGATGGAGGGACAGGTACAAGAGACCCAGTACTTC.

The rearrangement links TRBV30 to TRBJ2-5; D may be TRBD2 (5 bases). Germline CDR1 GTSNPN, CDR2 SVGIG (reference sequence). The CDR3 covers 15 residues. V was pared by 2 bases and J by 5 bases, with 18 bases between. The CDR3 spells CAWSRRAGRGETQYF. In DNA, the CDR3 is TGTGCCTGGAGTAGGCGGGCAGGCCGTGGGGAGACCCAGTACTTC.

The chain couples TRBV3-1 (or the pseudogene TRBV3-2) to TRBJ2-1; D gene unclear. This CDR3 spans 13 amino acids. Trimming left V 0 bases short and J 11 bases short, with 11 bases between. From germline, CDR1 is LGHDT and CDR2 YNNKEL (reference sequence). The CDR3 spells CASSQDRTVKQFF. CDR3 coding DNA: TGTGCCAGCAGCCAAGATAGAACAGTAAAGCAGTTCTTC.

The rearrangement links TRBV2 to TRBJ1-3; 9 nucleotides match TRBD1. The CDR3 spans 13 residues. CDR1 SNHLY and CDR2 FYNNEI come from the germline V gene. Germline trimming cut 6 bases from V and 7 bases from J; bases unmatched to any gene: 4. CDR3 nucleotides: TGTGCCAGCAGCCCGACAGGGGGGAACACCATATATTTT. Translated, it gives CASSPTGGNTIYF.

The chain couples TRBV4-1 to TRBJ1-4; D gene unclear. The V end was cut by 1 base, the J end by 4 bases, with 4 bases between. Germline V gene sequence: CDR1 MGHRA, CDR2 YSYEKL. The CDR3 runs 13 residues. DNA for the CDR3: TGCGCCAGCAGCCAAGTTCTTAATGAAAAACTGTTTTTT. This gives the protein CASSQVLNEKLFF.

The chain is built from TRBV7-9 and TRBJ1-2; D is unclear. CDR3 length: 16 residues. V dropped 0 bases and J dropped 6 bases, with 17 bases sitting between them. Germline CDR1 and CDR2: SEHNR and FQNEAQ (reference sequence). The CDR3: CASSLASGRRRDGYTF. The CDR3 DNA is TGTGCCAGCAGCTTAGCGTCGGGGAGGAGGAGGGATGGCTACACCTTC.

V and J are TRBV7-9 and TRBJ1-2; TRBD1 aligns across 8 bases. The CDR3 consists of 16 residues. The trim removed 1 base at V and 4 bases at J, leaving 8 bases unmatched. CDR1 is SEHNR, CDR2 FQNEAQ, per germline (reference sequence). This chain's CDR3 is CASSLVGRGLVYGYTF. CDR3 sequence (DNA): TGTGCCAGCAGCTTAGTGGGCAGGGGGCTGGTCTATGGCTACACCTTC. The full variable domain, its missing parts supplied by reference TRBV7-9 and TRBJ1-2, is DTGVSQNPRHKITKRGQNVTFRCDPISEHNRLYWYRQTLGQGPEFLTYFQNEAQLEKSRLLSDRFSAERPKGSFSTLEIQRTEQGDSAMYLCASSLVGRGLVYGYTFGSGTRLTVV.

This sequence joins TRBV2 and TRBJ1-5, with D possibly TRBD1 on 6 matching bases. The CDR3 has 14 amino acids. Trimming cost V 11 bases and J 0 bases, with 14 bases left between them. Germline V CDR1 and CDR2: SNHLY, FYNNEI. The CDR3 DNA reads as TGTGCCTGCACCTTGACAGGTAGCAATCAGCCCCAGCATTTT. Its protein is CACTLTGSNQPQHF.

About this clone itself: The sample carries other DNA sequences with the same CDR3. The rearrangement joins TRBV19 to TRBJ1-5; TRBD1 agrees at 8 bases. Germline CDR1 and CDR2: LNHDA and SQIVND (reference sequence). The length of the CDR3 is 13 residues. J lost 4 bases, V lost 6 bases, and 2 bases had no gene match. The CDR3 coding sequence is TGTGCCAGTAGCGGGACAGGTAATCAGCCCCAGCATTTT. Its translation is CASSGTGNQPQHF.

The chain uses TRBV6-1 and TRBJ1-1; the match to TRBD1 covers 7 bases. The CDR3 has 14 amino acids. J lost 3 bases, V lost 1 base, and 2 bases had no gene match. Germline CDR1 is MNHNS and CDR2 is SASEGT. The CDR3: CASSEGQGYTEAFF. In DNA, the CDR3 is TGTGCCAGCAGTGAAGGACAGGGCTACACTGAAGCTTTCTTT.

CDR3: CASSLAGDTQYF. CDR3 in DNA: TGTGCCAGCAGCCTAGCGGGAGATACGCAGTATTTT. The chain is built from TRBV11-3 and TRBJ2-3; TRBD2 matches 8 bases. Germline V gives CDR1 SGHNT, CDR2 YENEEA. The CDR3 is 12 amino acids. The ends lost 5 bases at V and 5 bases at J; junction bases unmatched: 0.

The rearrangement joins TRBV13 to TRBJ1-3; 8 bases align to TRBD1. From germline, CDR1 is PRHDT and CDR2 FYEKMQ (reference sequence). The CDR3 runs to 14 residues. Trimming removed 4 bases from V and 2 bases from J; junction bases left unmatched: 1. As DNA, the CDR3 is TGTGCCAGCAGCTCCAGGGGGCCTGGAAACACCATATATTTT. Its translation: CASSSRGPGNTIYF.

V usage is TRBV5-5 and J usage is TRBJ1-6, with TRBD1 matching over 8 bases. The J segment lost 0 bases and the V segment lost 5 bases, leaving 4 bases of the junction unmatched. Germline V gene data show CDR1 as SGHKS and CDR2 as YYEKEE (reference sequence). CDR3 length: 16 amino acids. The CDR3 reads CASSRTGSSYNSPLHF. The CDR3 DNA follows: TGTGCCAGCAGTCGGACAGGGAGCTCCTATAATTCACCCCTCCACTTT.

V and J are TRBV5-6 and TRBJ1-2, with TRBD1 matching 7 bases. From germline, CDR1 is SGHDT and CDR2 YYEEEE. V trimming: 1 base; J trimming: 8 bases; junction bases outside the gene matches: 5. The CDR3 has 13 amino acids. CDR3 sequence: CASSLRQGVGYTF. In nucleotides, the CDR3 is TGTGCCAGCAGCTTGCGTCAGGGGGTGGGCTACACCTTC.